This note documents a single TCR beta chain sequence. Its antigen is still unknown. Germline V gene data show CDR1 as SGHRS and CDR2 as YFSETQ. The V segment lost 3 bases and the J segment 5 bases; nucleotides outside the gene matches: 5. The CDR3 consists of 15 residues. The source of the sample is a study of T cell responses to AZD1222 COVID-19 vaccine. The data were produced by immunoSEQ multiplex PCR, yet TCRdb's version contains in-frame clones alone and is incomplete. The sample lists 150,000 to 200,000 clones, around 87% occurring once. Study outcomes and limitations: Vaccine-related CD4 TCRs covered spike, predominating at 160-218 and 743-854. White British ancestry dominated among donors, who included more females, and clonal diversity was possibly underestimated. Repertoires were sampled only after the peak T cell response.

Sequenced here: peripheral blood, sampled on day 0 of MenACWY control vaccination. The receptor was isolated from an adult in good health. The genes are TRBV5-1 and TRBJ2-1; 10 bases are shared with TRBD2. Here the CDR3 reads CASSSLAGVNNEQFF. As DNA, the CDR3 is TGCGCCAGCAGCTCCCTAGCGGGGGTAAACAATGAGCAGTTCTTC.